This TCR beta chain was sequenced in a study of regulatory T cells in long-lasting Graves disease. V lost 3 bases, J lost 5 bases, and 7 bases stayed unmatched. Germline V gives CDR1 DFQATT, CDR2 SNEGSKA (reference sequence). The CDR3 runs to 14 residues. Building of the TCR beta libraries involved iRepertoire HTBI primers and Arm-PCR of CDR3 regions. TCRdb reprocessed the multiplex PCR reads via MiXCR and lists one record per CDR3 protein. The sample includes 580,000 or so distinct CDR3 sequences, roughly 15% of them seen just once. The sample's time point: newly diagnosed GD, antithyroid drugs for less than 3 months. PBMCs were the source of the RNA used for TCR sequencing. This clonotype was observed many times. These sequences were also reported in another study, on T cells in Graves' hyperthyroidism and ophthalmopathy.

The clonotype was recovered from a man younger than 30 with Graves disease. The rearrangement links TRBV20-1 to TRBJ2-1, with 7 positions matching TRBD1. Sequences were derived from peripheral blood mononuclear cells (PBMCs), sampled at new diagnosis, from a patient treated with antithyroid drugs. CDR3 protein: CSASDRVKNNEQFF. In DNA form, the CDR3 reads TGCAGTGCTAGTGACAGGGTCAAAAACAATGAGCAGTTCTTC.